Below are 13 T cell receptor beta chains sequenced from a single sample in a study of T cell changes during pregnancy in multiple sclerosis. The data were produced by immunoSEQ multiplex PCR, yet TCRdb's version contains in-frame clones alone and is incomplete. The repertoire holds approximately 80,000 clones, with approximately 91% as singletons. The input for sequencing was PBMCs, taken in the first trimester of pregnancy. The source of these receptors is a female donor in good health, serving as a control in a pregnancy study. Some clones in this sample may be carry-over from other donors' samples.

The chain recombines TRBV27 with TRBJ2-3; maybe TRBD2 (6 bases). The CDR3 is 17 residues long. Trimming pared 5 bases from V and 0 bases from J, leaving 18 bases between. The germline CDR1 and CDR2 sequences are MNHEY and SMNVEV (reference sequence). CDR3 residues: CASSDAGIPPSTDTQYF. The CDR3 DNA follows: TGTGCCAGCAGTGATGCGGGGATCCCACCTAGCACAGATACGCAGTATTTT.

The chain uses TRBV18 and TRBJ1-1, with D possibly TRBD1 on 6 matching bases. Trimming took 0 bases from V and 7 from J, leaving 9 bases between them. CDR1 and CDR2 (germline): KGHSH, LQKENI. This CDR3 region has 13 residues. In DNA form, the CDR3 reads TGTGCCAGCTCACCACCGGGGACACTTGAAGCTTTCTTT. Translation gives CASSPPGTLEAFF. Together with reference TRBV18 and TRBJ1-1, the CDR3 gives the full variable domain: NAGVMQNPRHLVRRRGQEARLRCSPMKGHSHVYWYRQLPEEGLKFMVYLQKENIIDESGMPKERFSAEFPKEGPSILRIQQVVRGDSAAYFCASSPPGTLEAFFGQGTRLTVV.

The V call is TRBV5-1, the J call TRBJ1-1; D is perhaps TRBD1 (6 bases). CDR3 length: 15 amino acids. V dropped 3 bases and J dropped 5 bases, with 17 bases sitting between them. Germline CDR1 reads SGHRS; CDR2 reads YFSETQ. In nucleotides, the CDR3 is TGCGCCAGCAGCTCCTCCGAGACAGGTAATACTGAAGCTTTCTTT. This sequence encodes CASSSSETGNTEAFF. Variable domain in full (rest from reference TRBV5-1 and TRBJ1-1): KAGVTQTPRYLIKTRGQQVTLSCSPISGHRSVSWYQQTPGQGLQFLFEYFSETQRNKGNFPGRFSGRQFSNSRSEMNVSTLELGDSALYLCASSSSETGNTEAFFGQGTRLTVV.

The chain couples TRBV28 to TRBJ1-1; D possibly corresponds to TRBD1 (5 bases). This CDR3 comprises 13 residues. V was shortened by 4 bases and J by 13 bases, with 19 bases between the two germline ends. CDR1 is MDHEN, CDR2 SYDVKM, per germline. The DNA for the CDR3 is TGTGCCAGCAGTTCCGGGACTCCAACCGGGGGTTTCTTT. This codes for CASSSGTPTGGFF.

The chain is built from TRBV28 and TRBJ2-1; TRBD1 aligns across 7 bases. Looked up from germline, CDR1 is MDHEN and CDR2 is SYDVKM. The ends lost 7 bases at V and 2 bases at J; junction bases unmatched: 11. CDR3 length: 16 residues. CDR3 nucleotide sequence: TGTGCCAGCATGGGGCAGGGGACAGTGACCTACAATGAGCAGTTCTTC. Protein product: CASMGQGTVTYNEQFF. The full variable domain, its missing parts supplied by reference TRBV28 and TRBJ2-1, is DVKVTQSSRYLVKRTGEKVFLECVQDMDHENMFWYRQDPGLGLRLIYFSYDVKMKEKGDIPEGYSVSREKKERFSLILESASTNQTSMYLCASMGQGTVTYNEQFFGPGTRLTVL.

This rearrangement joins TRBV5-4 to TRBJ1-2, with D possibly matching TRBD1 (6 bases). The germline V gene encodes CDR1 SGHNT and CDR2 YYREEE (reference sequence). CDR3 length: 13 residues. V was shortened by 4 bases and J by 7 bases, with 14 bases between the two germline ends. Here the CDR3 reads CASSPQGSGGYTF. CDR3 bases: TGTGCCAGCAGCCCTCAGGGGAGTGGTGGCTACACCTTC.

This chain uses TRBV5-4 with TRBJ2-7; 8 bases align to TRBD2. The V segment lost 2 bases and the J segment 0 bases; nucleotides outside the gene matches: 1. The CDR3 has 14 amino acids. Germline assignment: CDR1 SGHNT and CDR2 YYREEE (reference sequence). For the CDR3, the DNA is TGTGCCAGCAGCTTTAGCGGGAACTCCTACGAGCAGTACTTC. Protein sequence: CASSFSGNSYEQYF. Complete variable domain (other parts from reference TRBV5-4 and TRBJ2-7): ETGVTQSPTHLIKTRGQQVTLRCSSQSGHNTVSWYQQALGQGPQFIFQYYREEENGRGNFPPRFSGLQFPNYSSELNVNALELDDSALYLCASSFSGNSYEQYFGPGTRLTVT.

This clone was recorded once. The chain couples TRBV9 to TRBJ2-5; 14 bases are shared with TRBD2. The germline V gene has CDR1 SGDLS and CDR2 YYNGEE. V was clipped by 0 bases and J by 5 bases; unmatched bases: 6. The length of the CDR3 is 17 residues. The CDR3, as DNA: TGTGCCAGCAGCGTAGGACTAGCGGGAGGGCCGGGGGAGACCCAGTACTTC. The encoded protein is CASSVGLAGGPGETQYF.

V is TRBV10-1 and J is TRBJ1-1; 8 positions match TRBD1. Per germline, CDR1 WNHNN and CDR2 SYGVQD (reference sequence). V lost 11 bases, J lost 0 bases, and 8 bases stayed unmatched. This CDR3 has 14 amino acids. CDR3 nucleotide sequence: TGCGCCGCCCGGGACAGGCTGATGAACACTGAAGCTTTCTTT. Translation: CAARDRLMNTEAFF.

This clone was picked up one time. V is TRBV7-9 and J is TRBJ2-3; D is ambiguous. Germline V CDR1 and CDR2: SEHNR, FQNEAQ (reference sequence). V was trimmed by 1 base and J by 4 bases, leaving 18 bases between them. This CDR3 region has 17 residues. CDR3 coding DNA: TGTGCCAGCAGCTTAGAGTTTACGGCGGAAGCTGCAGATACGCAGTATTTT. It is translated as CASSLEFTAEAADTQYF. The whole variable domain, filled in from reference TRBV7-9 and TRBJ2-3, reads DTGVSQNPRHKITKRGQNVTFRCDPISEHNRLYWYRQTLGQGPEFLTYFQNEAQLEKSRLLSDRFSAERPKGSFSTLEIQRTEQGDSAMYLCASSLEFTAEAADTQYFGPGTRLTVL.

This chain joins TRBV4-1 and TRBJ2-3; 9 positions match TRBD1. V was pared by 3 bases and J by 5 bases, with 15 bases of the junction left unmatched. Germline loops: CDR1 MGHRA, CDR2 YSYEKL. The CDR3 runs 18 residues. CDR3 residues: CASSQLTPGQGYRDTQYF. In DNA, the CDR3 is TGCGCCAGCAGCCAGCTCACCCCCGGACAGGGGTACAGAGATACGCAGTATTTT.

This chain uses TRBV27 with TRBJ2-1, with D possibly matching TRBD1 (6 bases). The CDR3 loop spans 14 amino acids. Germline V lookup: CDR1 MNHEY, CDR2 SMNVEV (reference sequence). V was trimmed by 2 bases and J by 3 bases, leaving 8 bases between them. This chain's CDR3 is CASSLGTNYNEQFF. For the CDR3, the DNA is TGTGCCAGCAGTTTAGGGACAAACTACAATGAGCAGTTCTTC.

This clone was detected once. This sequence joins TRBV15 and TRBJ2-7; 9 bases line up with TRBD1. This CDR3 comprises 14 residues. Germline lookup yields CDR1 LNHNV and CDR2 YYDKDF (reference sequence). V trimming: 6 bases; J trimming: 0 bases; junction bases outside the gene matches: 3. CDR3 protein: CATRRTGASYEQYF. CDR3 nucleotide sequence: TGTGCCACCAGACGGACAGGGGCCTCCTACGAGCAGTACTTC.